This TCR beta chain was retrieved from a study of human T cells and chemical hapten exposure. The wider study: Diphenylcyclopropenone, dosed weekly to the scalp, was given to patients throughout the roughly 22-week study.

The CDR3 is 17 residues long. The ends lost 5 bases at V and 0 bases at J; junction bases unmatched: 11. Germline V gives CDR1 DFQATT, CDR2 SNEGSKA (reference sequence). Stated time point: pre-sensitization, week 0. Treatment specified: therapeutic diphenylcyclopropenone sensitization with weekly scalp DPC. At least ten counts were recorded for this clonotype. Each CDR3 protein is one row after TCRdb ran MiXCR on the RACE reads. The sample holds a few hundred thousand distinct CDR3 sequences, around 5.5% seen once. The receptor comes from a woman aged 18-30 years with alopecia areata. Some clones in this sample may be carry-over from other donors' samples. The chain recombines TRBV20-1 with TRBJ1-4; 8 bases are shared with TRBD1. The sequenced sample was whole blood, obtained in connection with sensitization to the hapten diphenylcyclopropenone (DPC). CDR3 in amino acids: CSAFPGDRRATNEKLFF. The CDR3 bases are TGCAGTGCTTTTCCAGGGGACAGGAGGGCAACTAATGAAAAACTGTTTTTT.